Sequencing of this T cell receptor beta chain was carried out in a study of blood T cell repertoires in COVID-19. The V gene's germline CDR1 is SGHTA and CDR2 FQGTGA. The ends lost 5 bases at V and 3 bases at J; junction bases unmatched: 7. The CDR3 has 15 amino acids. Profiled with immunoSEQ multiplex PCR; TCRdb holds only in-frame clones, not every one. This table holds under 400,000 clones, around 89% found once. The rearrangement joins TRBV7-3 to TRBJ1-2, with TRBD1 identical over 9 bases. This sequence was found in a man between 18 and 29 years old with active or convalescent COVID-19. Sequenced sample: peripheral blood. The CDR3 DNA sequence: TGTGCCAGCAGCGCCACAGGGGGCGGTCACTATGGCTACACCTTC. Protein product: CASSATGGGHYGYTF.